This TCR beta chain is drawn from a study of cytomegalovirus exposure and HLA in healthy donors (dated by TCRdb to 2016 to 2017). Turning to the overall study: An earlier analysis of 587 of the donors reported approximately 260 Gb of sequence data and 117 million unique TCR beta sequences obtained from some 170 million T cells. Donor age, sex, ethnicity and CMV serostatus were collected together with the repertoire data. In a later analysis, previously published TCR beta repertoires from several hundred donors were re-analyzed and high-resolution HLA genotyping was added so that TCR occurrence patterns could be studied. A later genetic analysis took genome-wide SNP genotypes for about three fifths of the roughly 670 donors and used that subset as a discovery cohort. On average, roughly 240,000 unique TCR beta nucleotide sequences were sequenced per donor among more than 350 genotyped donors of the cohort, with around 19% of those sequences being non-productive. To predict cytomegalovirus infection status, the study brought together high-throughput TCR immunosequencing, statistical association of individual TCRs with disease status, and machine learning. The T cell repertoires of some 670 subjects were profiled by immunosequencing and related to cytomegalovirus serostatus. The number of typed donors differed by locus: roughly 629-630 for A, B, C, DRB1 and DQB1; some 540 for DQA1; roughly 600 for DPA1; and some 450 for DPB1. The study aimed to test whether cataloging public T cell receptors could reveal signatures of past pathogen exposure. To decide whether each TCR beta V gene segment behaved as functional or pseudogenic, an earlier analysis of some 580 of the donors relied on high-throughput TCR beta sequencing. Class I and class II HLA loci were covered by the typing at four-digit resolution. An early release covering roughly 640 HLA-typed donors comprised approximately 300 gigabases of sequencing data and tens of millions of unique TCR sequences. Of the roughly 400 genotyped donors, about 84% fell in the genetic ancestry cluster associated with self-reported Caucasian donors. Rather than using new phenotypic data, the later analysis identified candidate immune exposures from TCR beta sequences and from how often those sequences occurred across donors. Every discovery cohort repertoire had been produced on one sequencing platform. Four to six DR-DQ haplotypes were handled as single units for association and clustering, since linkage in the cohort was strong. In addition to the first cohort of 650 to 750 subjects, a separate validation cohort of around 110 different subjects was used. Here is what the overall study found, with its caveats: A later analysis associated 15,000 to 20,000 TCR beta sequences with specific HLA alleles at a false discovery rate of 0.05. Cytomegalovirus status was reported to be diagnosed by the classifier with high specificity and sensitivity in both the original and validation cohorts. In vitro tests confirmed that a few of the cytomegalovirus-associated TCR beta chains recognize cytomegalovirus antigens. Roughly uniform sequencing depth across donors was assumed in presence/absence analyses, although this assumption may not hold. A group of highly shared sequence variants was considered likely to be a technical artifact of the sequencing pipeline. This cohort had only TCR beta chains sequenced, and the lack of alpha or paired-chain data limited which features could be detected. Some IMGT-functional V segments, including TRBV6-2 and TRBV6-3, could not be told apart with the 87-base-pair reads, so those segments were excluded. A total of around 150 TCR beta chains were listed by the study as associated with cytomegalovirus. Strong co-occurrence of HLA alleles, especially DR and DQ, made assigning TCR associations to individual alleles difficult. According to a later analysis, most CMV-associated TCR beta chains appeared to be HLA-restricted, and the HLA associations seemed to be driven largely by CMV exposure. Linkage disequilibrium might explain the correlated functional status among segregating V segments, but an unknown experimental factor could not be ruled out. A later analysis found that TCR association rates varied across HLA loci, with DRB1 alleles showing the most associated TCRs and HLA-C alleles the fewest. Over 15 rarely observed V segments, including chromosome 9 orphons, were excluded from the earlier analysis of a few hundred of the donors because counts were too low. In an earlier analysis of fewer than 700 of the donors, most TCR beta V segments appeared in productive rearrangements about 87% or about 30% of the time, broadly matching IMGT annotations. An association between a missense DCLRE1C variant and V-gene and J-gene trimming of TCR beta chains was found in a later genetic analysis and replicated in an independent cohort. A later analysis found that HLA-associated TCR beta chains were more clonally expanded and had lower generation probabilities than equally common non-associated chains. In a later analysis, several top co-occurrence clusters were reported to appear linked to parvovirus B19, influenza, CMV and Epstein-Barr virus. The only immune exposure information available for the cohort was CMV serostatus. While some public TCRs were present in many individuals, most TCR sequences turned up only very rarely across donors. A further reported finding was that TCR beta sequences accurately predicted the HLA-A and HLA-B alleles for most subjects in the first cohort. According to a later genetic analysis, donors in an Asian-associated ancestry cluster had fewer N-insertions in productive TCRs than the roughly 700-donor mean. The authors suggested that the approach could potentially be extended to other disease states and immunological phenotypes. HLA typing was unavailable for some donors at each locus, so association tests used only the typed subset.

The cohort was made up of approximately 670 healthy bone marrow donors. At the time of sampling, all cohort members were nominally healthy, though unrecorded immune exposures were likely present. The donor was CMV seropositive and belonged to the group of 250 to 300 seropositive cohort members. Each donor provided a peripheral blood sample, and peripheral blood mononuclear cells were used for TCR beta sequencing. The Qiagen DNeasy Blood Extraction Kit was used to extract genomic DNA from the blood cell samples. Trimming costs V 6 bases and J 3 bases, and their ends lie 12 bases apart. Looking up the germline V gene yields CDR1 MDHEN and CDR2 SYDVKM. The CDR3 spans 13 residues, from the cysteine through the phenylalanine. The sequence is cut down to CDR3 DNA, 39 bases in frame from base 1. The library was produced with the immunoSEQ multiplex PCR assay. A mixture of 60 forward primers for TCR Vbeta segments and 13 reverse primers for TCR Jbeta segments was used in the multiplex PCR. A multiplex PCR assay on genomic DNA amplified the CDR3 region of rearranged TCR beta genes. Amplified TCR beta libraries were sequenced as 87-base-pair reads on the Illumina HiSeq System. The authors' analysis ran thus. Across the 600 to 700 repertoires, a later analysis counted some 80 million unique TCR beta chains, roughly 11 million of which were shared by at least two donors. To remove PCR and sequencing errors, raw reads were error-corrected and collapsed into unique sequences using a nearest-neighbor algorithm that merged closely related sequences. Alignment of CDR3 sequences to IMGT reference sequences was used to assign V, D and J gene segments. For a sequence to be retained, a match of at least six nucleotides was required to both a V gene segment and a J gene segment. Rearrangements were called productive when the CDR3 lacked stop codons and stayed in frame with V and J; all others were non-productive. CDR3 was defined according to IMGT convention as the region running from the second conserved V-encoded cysteine to the conserved J-encoded phenylalanine. Sequences without an unambiguous match to a single V gene segment were excluded from the earlier analysis of about 630 of the donors. In an earlier analysis of approximately 610 of the donors, V segments were called functional above 56.7% productive rearrangements and were called segregating when the between-donor standard deviation exceeded 5%. A statistical classification framework was built to diagnose cytomegalovirus status from the catalog of TCR beta chain sequences. In a later analysis, TCR nucleotide sequences were compared against IMGT/GENE-DB human TR gene sequences so that V and J genes could be assigned. A later analysis assigned CDR3 sequences and most-parsimonious VDJ recombination scenarios with the TCRdist pipeline. In a later analysis, each TCR beta chain was defined by its CDR3 amino acid sequence together with its V-gene family, and reads lacking a unique V-gene family were excluded. A later analysis removed nearly 600 highly shared, low-generation-probability nucleotide sequences to deal with suspected cross-contamination and a sequencing artifact. A later analysis calculated a clonal expansion index for each public chain from normalized within-repertoire ranks of inferred template counts. A later analysis computed generation probabilities with a VDJ recombination model fitted to out-of-frame rearrangements, and checked the results against IGoR. Hypergeometric tests were used in a later analysis to score TCR-TCR, TCR-HLA and TCR-CMV co-occurrence, with a repertoire-size bias correction applied to the TCR pairs. In a later analysis, false discovery rates were estimated by permuting HLA or CMV assignments 20 times. A later analysis grouped co-occurring TCRs with DBSCAN, adding TCRdist sequence similarity when clustering within HLA-allele-positive subsets. For co-occurrence clustering, repertoires with fewer than 30,000 or more than 120,000 public chains were excluded, along with 5 or 6 repertoires with anomalous nucleotide sharing. TCRdb carries this immuneACCESS record with in-frame sequences only. Its versions omit some clonotypes, under half of them owing to an unresolved V gene in the studies checked, with the rest unexplained. D and trimming come from the DNA, and the V and J calls and clone size come from that table. The sample data list roughly 150,000 clones, and over 80% of these were observed just once. 3.5% to 5% of the sample goes to the ten largest clones.

A remark on this clone: Its antigen remains undetermined. Per-base qualities were not stored, and no clone one base away is much larger.

The chain was built from TRBV28 and TRBJ2-7; the D gene is unclear. The sample comprised PBMCs. This sequence originates from a man between 45 and 60 years old in good health and CMV-seropositive. The DNA sequence is TGTGCCAGCAGCCCCGGGTCGATCTACGAGCAGTACTTC. Translated, it reads CASSPGSIYEQYF.